The next 18 T cell receptor beta chains were all read from a single sample in a study of T-cell memory formation after mild COVID-19. TCRdb reprocessed the 5' RACE reads via MiXCR and lists one record per CDR3 protein. The sample holds more than 120,000 distinct CDR3 sequences, 6% to 6.5% seen once. Sequenced material: PBMCs or a T cell subset sorted from them (not recorded which). The origin of the receptors is an adult woman who had mild COVID-19 (a few samples of this study predate the infection). Cell type and time point are not known.

This clonotype was seen many times. The gene calls are TRBV7-3 and TRBJ2-1; perhaps TRBD2 as D (5 bases). Between the trimmed V and J ends, which lost 2 bases and 8 bases, there was a span of 19 bases. CDR1 is SGHTA and CDR2 is FQGTGA in the germline V gene. The CDR3 length is 16 residues. In DNA form, the CDR3 reads TGTGCCAGCAGCTTAGGCGGCCTTGGGAGCTCGGATGAGCAGTTCTTC. Its protein is CASSLGGLGSSDEQFF.

A few counts support this clonotype. The gene calls are TRBV9 and TRBJ1-1; D remains ambiguous. CDR3 length: 13 residues. Trimming removed 4 bases from V and 1 base from J, with 8 bases in between. Germline CDR1 is SGDLS and CDR2 is YYNGEE. The CDR3 sequence: CASSPGSNTEAFF. The CDR3 DNA sequence: TGTGCCAGCAGCCCTGGGTCGAACACTGAAGCTTTCTTT.

This clonotype was counted ten times or more. The rearrangement joins TRBV7-2 to TRBJ2-5, with a tentative D call TRBD2 (6 bases). The V gene's germline CDR1 is SGHTA and CDR2 FQGNSA. The CDR3 is made up of 18 amino acids. Trimming left V 7 bases short and J 2 bases short, with 26 bases between. The CDR3 protein is CASTSLEGFAGPQETQYF. The CDR3 nucleotides read TGTGCCAGCACCAGCCTGGAGGGGTTTGCAGGGCCACAAGAGACCCAGTACTTC.

This clonotype was recorded at least ten times. The chain joins TRBV29-1 to TRBJ2-7, with D perhaps matching TRBD1 or TRBD2 (5 bases each). The V gene's germline CDR1 is SQVTM and CDR2 ANQGSEA. The CDR3 extends over 13 amino acids. V gave up 7 bases and J gave up 1 base, with 14 bases separating them. In nucleotides, the CDR3 is TGCAGCGCTATACCGGGACCGTCCTACGAGCAGTACTTC. Its translation: CSAIPGPSYEQYF.

The chain combines TRBV24-1 with TRBJ2-7; D is perhaps TRBD2 (6 bases). V was shortened by 10 bases and J by 3 bases, with 18 bases between the two germline ends. The CDR3 contains 14 residues. CDR1 and CDR2 from the germline V gene are KGHDR and SFDVKD. The CDR3 loop reads CATAGQPRGYEQYF. Written as DNA, the CDR3 is TGTGCCACTGCAGGACAACCGCGGGGCTACGAGCAGTACTTC.

This clonotype was detected many times. The genes are TRBV5-1 and TRBJ1-4; D not certain. This CDR3 is built from 15 residues. Deletions cut 4 bases from V and 1 base from J, with 11 bases between. Germline CDR1 is SGHRS and CDR2 is YFSETQ. This chain's CDR3 is CASSLSGRTNEKLFF. The CDR3, as DNA: TGCGCCAGCAGCCTCTCGGGAAGAACTAATGAAAAACTGTTTTTT.

The chain combines TRBV12-3 or TRBV12-4 with TRBJ2-3; D unclear. There are 11 residues in the CDR3. The V gene lost 5 bases and the J gene lost 12 bases, with 12 bases spanning the gap. CDR3 sequence (DNA): TGTGCCAGCAGTCTCAGGCCCTTCCAGTATTTT. Protein sequence: CASSLRPFQYF.

This clonotype was recorded a few times. The chain recombines TRBV12-3 or TRBV12-4 with TRBJ2-6; D may correspond to TRBD1 or TRBD2 (5 bases each). Trimming took off 6 bases at V and 0 bases at J, with 15 bases between the two ends. This CDR3 is built from 17 residues. The CDR3 here is CASRRGTGNSGANVLTF. The DNA of the CDR3 is TGTGCCAGCAGGAGGGGAACGGGTAACTCTGGGGCCAACGTCCTGACTTTC.

DNA of the CDR3: TGTGCCAGCAGCTTAGGAATTAGGAATGAGCAGTTCTTC. Its translation: CASSLGIRNEQFF. This chain uses TRBV7-6 with TRBJ2-1; no clear D gene. Trimming shortened V by 1 base and J by 7 bases, and 8 bases separated the two germline ends. This CDR3 region has 13 residues. From germline, CDR1 is SGHVS and CDR2 FNYEAQ.

The chain combines TRBV29-1 with TRBJ1-3, with D tentatively TRBD1 (6 bases). The CDR3 has 16 residues. Trimming left V 4 bases short and J 0 bases short, with 16 bases between. The germline CDR1 and CDR2 sequences are SQVTM and ANQGSEA. The CDR3 DNA is TGCAGCGTTGCTCCGGGACATATCCGCTCTGGAAACACCATATATTTT. Translating gives CSVAPGHIRSGNTIYF.

In its sample, this clonotype was seen a few times. The rearrangement links TRBV10-3 to TRBJ2-1, with TRBD2 matching 9 bases. The CDR3 loop spans 16 amino acids. Germline V gene data show CDR1 as ENHRY and CDR2 as SYGVKD. Trimming cost V 4 bases and J 1 base; bases outside gene matches: 5. CDR3 sequence reads: CAISGSSGVSYNEQFF. CDR3 DNA sequence: TGTGCCATCAGTGGGTCTAGCGGGGTATCCTACAATGAGCAGTTCTTC.

The V gene is TRBV19, the J gene TRBJ2-1, with 12 bases that match TRBD2. The germline CDR1 and CDR2 sequences are LNHDA and SQIVND (reference sequence). This CDR3 contains 17 residues. V gave up 6 bases and J gave up 10 bases; unmatched junction bases: 16. CDR3 loop: CASRRTSGETYNEEQFF. Written as DNA, the CDR3 is TGTGCCAGTAGGAGGACTAGCGGGGAGACTTACAATGAAGAGCAGTTCTTC.

This clonotype was recorded at least ten times. The chain has TRBV7-2 and TRBJ1-5, with 7 nucleotides matching TRBD1. Germline V gene data show CDR1 as SGHTA and CDR2 as FQGNSA. V dropped 4 bases and J dropped 3; count of bases not matched to a gene: 3. The CDR3 has 14 amino acids. The CDR3 DNA sequence: TGTGCCAGCAGCTCAACAGGGGTCAATCAGCCCCAGCATTTT. Protein sequence: CASSSTGVNQPQHF.

The chain has TRBV7-2 and TRBJ1-5; D remains ambiguous. The germline V and J ends were trimmed by 2 bases and 1 base, with 3 bases remaining between them. The CDR3 extends over 13 amino acids. The V gene's germline CDR1 is SGHTA and CDR2 FQGNSA. In DNA form, the CDR3 reads TGTGCCAGCAGCTTAAAAAGCAATCAGCCCCAGCATTTT. Its translation: CASSLKSNQPQHF.

This clonotype was counted ten times or more. V is TRBV20-1 and J is TRBJ2-3; TRBD2 matches 9 bases. V dropped 3 bases and J dropped 7; count of bases not matched to a gene: 8. The CDR3 loop spans 14 amino acids. Per germline, CDR1 DFQATT and CDR2 SNEGSKA (reference sequence). CDR3 bases: TGCAGTGCTAGGCCCGGGCTAGCGGGGAATACGCAGTATTTT. It codes for CSARPGLAGNTQYF.

This clonotype appeared many times. This chain joins TRBV10-3 and TRBJ1-2; the D gene is possibly TRBD1 (5 bases). V was cut by 4 bases and J by 6 bases, with 9 bases left in between. Germline CDR1 ENHRY, CDR2 SYGVKD. CDR3 length: 12 residues. This CDR3 reads CAISGRDHGYTF. The CDR3 DNA sequence: TGTGCCATCAGTGGCAGGGATCATGGCTACACCTTC.

The table lists this clonotype with many counts. The J gene is TRBJ2-1, the V gene TRBV9; D may be TRBD1 or TRBD2 (5 bases each). The CDR3 has 16 amino acids. Germline V gene data show CDR1 as SGDLS and CDR2 as YYNGEE. Trimming pared 4 bases from V and 6 bases from J, leaving 20 bases between. This chain's CDR3 is CASSPGWGRVSNEQFF. In DNA form, the CDR3 reads TGTGCCAGCAGCCCGGGATGGGGCAGGGTAAGCAATGAGCAGTTCTTC.

This clonotype occurred many times. This sequence joins TRBV5-1 and TRBJ2-1; D gene uncertain. CDR3 size: 13 residues. Germline values: CDR1 SGHRS, CDR2 YFSETQ. Trimming shortened V by 2 bases and J by 3 bases, and 6 bases separated the two germline ends. The CDR3 sequence: CASSFVLYNEQFF. CDR3 bases: TGCGCCAGCAGCTTTGTACTCTACAATGAGCAGTTCTTC.